This T cell receptor (beta chain) was recovered during a study of T cell changes during pregnancy in multiple sclerosis. Method: immunoSEQ multiplex PCR; TCRdb's copy keeps in-frame clones and lacks some. Among about 24,000 clones listed, about 87% were seen once. The length of the CDR3 is 17 residues. Looked up from germline, CDR1 is SGHRS and CDR2 is YFSETQ. V lost 4 bases to trimming and J lost 3 bases; unmatched junction nucleotides: 7. The J gene is TRBJ2-3, the V gene TRBV5-1; 14 bases line up with TRBD2. This material consisted of CD4+ T cells from peripheral blood mononuclear cells, taken in the second trimester of pregnancy. The receptor was derived from a female donor in good health, enrolled as a control in a pregnancy study. CDR3 DNA: TGCGCCAGCAGCACGGGACTAGCGGGAGAATCGACAGATACGCAGTATTTT. This encodes CASSTGLAGESTDTQYF. The full variable domain, with the rest looked up from reference TRBV5-1 and TRBJ2-3, is KAGVTQTPRYLIKTRGQQVTLSCSPISGHRSVSWYQQTPGQGLQFLFEYFSETQRNKGNFPGRFSGRQFSNSRSEMNVSTLELGDSALYLCASSTGLAGESTDTQYFGPGTRLTVL.